The 12 T cell receptor beta chains listed next were all sequenced from one sample in a study of shared clonotypes between healthy human individuals. The protocol was immunoSEQ multiplex PCR, while the TCRdb copy is restricted to in-frame clones and leaves out a portion. The sample lists approximately 640,000 clones, about three quarters occurring once. The specimen was memory CD4+ T cells sorted from blood. The subset was: CD45RA-negative fraction. Receptor source: a woman in her 30s in good health.

The chain recombines TRBV2 with TRBJ1-1; no clear D gene. V was pared by 3 bases and J by 4 bases, with 3 bases between. CDR3 length equals 11 residues. Germline CDR1 and CDR2: SNHLY and FYNNEI. The CDR3 here is CASSDGTEAFF. The CDR3 nucleotides are TGTGCCAGCAGTGACGGCACTGAAGCTTTCTTT.

This chain connects TRBV29-1 to TRBJ2-1, with 8 bases fitting TRBD2. The CDR3 has 14 amino acids. Trimming took 0 bases from V and 8 from J; bases not matched to a gene: 6. Germline CDR1 and CDR2: SQVTM and ANQGSEA. CDR3 sequence reads: CSVEDQRRGDEQFF. The CDR3 coding sequence is TGCAGCGTTGAAGATCAGAGGCGGGGGGATGAGCAGTTCTTC.

V gene TRBV5-6 combines with J gene TRBJ2-7, with no clear D. The CDR3 extends over 13 amino acids. The V end was cut by 1 base, the J end by 0 bases, with 5 bases between. CDR1 is SGHDT and CDR2 is YYEEEE in the germline V gene. The CDR3 reads CASSLYNSYEQYF. DNA of the CDR3: TGTGCCAGCAGCTTGTACAACTCCTACGAGCAGTACTTC. The full variable domain, its missing parts supplied by reference TRBV5-6 and TRBJ2-7, is DAGVTQSPTHLIKTRGQQVTLRCSPKSGHDTVSWYQQALGQGPQFIFQYYEEEERQRGNFPDRFSGHQFPNYSSELNVNALLLGDSALYLCASSLYNSYEQYFGPGTRLTVT.

This sequence joins TRBV11-2 and TRBJ1-2; perhaps TRBD1 as D (6 bases). Trimming took 5 bases from V and 3 from J, leaving 13 bases between them. CDR1 and CDR2 (germline): SGHAT, FQNNGV. This CDR3 has 14 amino acids. The CDR3 is CASSRGGQYYGYTF. The CDR3 region has the DNA TGTGCCAGCAGCCGCGGCGGACAGTACTATGGCTACACCTTC.

The chain has TRBV21-1 and TRBJ2-3. TRBV21-1 is annotated as a pseudogene. The CDR3 totals 16 residues. Written as DNA, the CDR3 is TGTGCCAGCAGCAACGGCAGAACGTCTAGCACAGATACGCAGTATTTT. Translation: CASSNGRTSSTDTQYF.

Comments on this clone: Additional DNA sequences in this sample encode the identical CDR3. This chain connects TRBV15 to TRBJ1-1, with D hard to call. The CDR3 has 13 amino acids. The V end was cut by 1 base, the J end by 0 bases, with 3 bases between. CDR1 and CDR2 (germline): LNHNV, YYDKDF (reference sequence). CDR3 bases: TGTGCCACCAGCAGAGGAGTGAACACTGAAGCTTTCTTT. Its translation: CATSRGVNTEAFF.

This clone has more than one count but fewer than ten. V and J are TRBV11-3 and TRBJ1-1; 9 nucleotides line up with TRBD1. V trimming: 5 bases; J trimming: 6 bases; junction bases outside the gene matches: 1. In germline, CDR1 is SGHNT, CDR2 YENEEA. The CDR3 length is 12 residues. The CDR3 DNA sequence: TGTGCCAGCAGCGGACAGGGGTCTGAAGCTTTCTTT. Encoded protein: CASSGQGSEAFF.

This chain links TRBV30 with TRBJ2-1, with 11 nucleotides matching TRBD2. J was trimmed by 9 bases and V by 6 bases; bases with no gene match: 7. This CDR3 has 13 residues. The V gene's germline CDR1 is GTSNPN and CDR2 SVGIG (reference sequence). Here the CDR3 DNA reads TGTGCCTGCTTAGCGGGAGGGCCGACTGAGCAGTTCTTC. This codes for CACLAGGPTEQFF.

The chain carries TRBV5-1 and TRBJ2-2, with TRBD1 matching 8 bases. The CDR3 covers 15 residues. Germline V gene data show CDR1 as SGHRS and CDR2 as YFSETQ. After removal of 2 bases from V and 4 bases from J, the junction contained 4 bases not matched to a gene. CDR3 region: CASSLSQGATGELFF. The DNA for the CDR3 is TGCGCCAGCAGCTTATCGCAGGGGGCCACCGGGGAGCTGTTTTTT.

This chain uses TRBV19 with TRBJ2-1; a possible D gene is TRBD2 (6 bases). The CDR3 covers 17 residues. V lost 3 bases, J lost 5 bases, and 20 bases lay in between. The germline V gene has CDR1 LNHDA and CDR2 SQIVND (reference sequence). This CDR3 reads CASSIPGVAPRNNEQFF. The CDR3 coding sequence is TGTGCCAGTAGTATTCCGGGGGTAGCCCCTCGGAACAATGAGCAGTTCTTC.

This clone occurred once. This chain uses TRBV27 with TRBJ2-5, with D perhaps matching TRBD1 (5 bases). Per germline, CDR1 MNHEY and CDR2 SMNVEV (reference sequence). The ends were cut back, 8 bases at V and 3 bases at J, with 19 bases in the middle. The CDR3 has 15 residues. The CDR3 DNA reads TGTGCCAGCCTTCCGTGGGGCGGCAGAGAAGAGACCCAGTACTTC. It specifies CASLPWGGREETQYF.

The chain combines TRBV21-1 with TRBJ2-3; whether TRBD2, the table's D call, matches the DNA was not checked. TRBV21-1 is recorded as a pseudogene. This CDR3 is 16 amino acids long. The CDR3 DNA follows: TGTGCCAGCAGCAATTTCGCGGGAGAGGACACAGATACGCAGTATTTT. It specifies CASSNFAGEDTDTQYF.